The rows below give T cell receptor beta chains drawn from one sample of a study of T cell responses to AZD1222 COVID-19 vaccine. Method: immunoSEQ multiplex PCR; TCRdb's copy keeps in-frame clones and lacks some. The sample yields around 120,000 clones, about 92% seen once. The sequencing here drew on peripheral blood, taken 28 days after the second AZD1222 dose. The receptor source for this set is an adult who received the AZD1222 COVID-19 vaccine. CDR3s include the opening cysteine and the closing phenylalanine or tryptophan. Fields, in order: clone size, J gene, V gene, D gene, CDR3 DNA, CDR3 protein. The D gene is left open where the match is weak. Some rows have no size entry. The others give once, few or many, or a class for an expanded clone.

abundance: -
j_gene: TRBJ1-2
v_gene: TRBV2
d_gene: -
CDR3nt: TGTGCCAGCAGGGGACCGACAGAGAGCTATGGCTACACCTTC
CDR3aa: CASRGPTESYGYTF

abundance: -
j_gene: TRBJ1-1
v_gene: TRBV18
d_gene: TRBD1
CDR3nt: TGTGCCAGCTGGGACAGGGGTCCTGAAGCTTTCTTT
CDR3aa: CASWDRGPEAFF

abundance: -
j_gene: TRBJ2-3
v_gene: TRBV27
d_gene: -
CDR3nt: TGTGCCAGCAGTCCCCTTAGCGGAAGCACAGATACGCAGTATTTT
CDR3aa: CASSPLSGSTDTQYF

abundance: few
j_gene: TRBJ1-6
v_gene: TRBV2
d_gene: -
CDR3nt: TGTGCCAGCAGTGAACTCCGAGGTTCACCCCTCCACTTT
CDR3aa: CASSELRGSPLHF

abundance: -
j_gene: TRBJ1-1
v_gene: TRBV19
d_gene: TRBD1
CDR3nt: TGTGCCAGTACCAGGGACAGGGACACTGAAGCTTTCTTT
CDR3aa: CASTRDRDTEAFF

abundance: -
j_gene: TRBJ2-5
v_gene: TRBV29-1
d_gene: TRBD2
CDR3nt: TGCAGCGTTGAACAGATAGCGGGAAGAGAGACCCAGTACTTC
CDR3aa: CSVEQIAGRETQYF

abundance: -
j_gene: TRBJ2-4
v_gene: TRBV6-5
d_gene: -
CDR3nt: TGTGCCAGCAGAGAGGGGGACGCCAAAAACATTCAGTACTTC
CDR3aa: CASREGDAKNIQYF

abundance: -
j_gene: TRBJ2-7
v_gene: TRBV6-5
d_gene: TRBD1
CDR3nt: TGTGCCAGCAGCAGACAGGGGGGCGAGCAGTACTTC
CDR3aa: CASSRQGGEQYF

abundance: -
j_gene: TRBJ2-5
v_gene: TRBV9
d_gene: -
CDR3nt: TGTGCCAGCAGCGTAGGGCAGTACCAAGAGACCCAGTACTTC
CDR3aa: CASSVGQYQETQYF

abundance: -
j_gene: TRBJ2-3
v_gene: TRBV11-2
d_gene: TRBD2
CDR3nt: TGTGCCAGCAGCTCAGCTAGCGGGAGGGCCACCGATACGCAGTATTTT
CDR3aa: CASSSASGRATDTQYF

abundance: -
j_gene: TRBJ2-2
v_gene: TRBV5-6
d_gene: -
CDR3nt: TGTGCCAGCAGTTTCGTTTCGGAGCCAACCGGGGAGCTGTTTTTT
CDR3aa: CASSFVSEPTGELFF

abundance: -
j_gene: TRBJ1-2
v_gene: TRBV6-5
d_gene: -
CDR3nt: TGTGCCAGCAGCGCTGATGCCTCGACCAGGGATGGCTACACCTTC
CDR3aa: CASSADASTRDGYTF

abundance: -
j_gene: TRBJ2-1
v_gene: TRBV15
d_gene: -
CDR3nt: TGTGCCACCAGCAGAGATCAAGGGCGGGCCTTCAATGAGCAGTTCTTC
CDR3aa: CATSRDQGRAFNEQFF

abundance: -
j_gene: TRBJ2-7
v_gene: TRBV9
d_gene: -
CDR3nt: TGTGCCAGCAGCGTTTACTACTCGGGCATTGGTTACGAGCAGTACTTC
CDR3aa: CASSVYYSGIGYEQYF

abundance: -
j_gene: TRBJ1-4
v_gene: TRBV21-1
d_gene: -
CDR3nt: TGTGCCAGCAGTCTCGTGAGGACAGGGAATGAAAAACTGTTTTTT
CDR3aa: CASSLVRTGNEKLFF

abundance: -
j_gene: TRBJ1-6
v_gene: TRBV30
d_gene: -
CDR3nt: TGTGCCTGGAGTGTAGAGGGATATAATTCACCCCTCCACTTT
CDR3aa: CAWSVEGYNSPLHF

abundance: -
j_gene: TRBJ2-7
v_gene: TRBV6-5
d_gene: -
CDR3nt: TGTGCCACAACGAGCAGGGGAGGGGGCTACGAGCAGTACTTC
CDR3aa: CATTSRGGGYEQYF

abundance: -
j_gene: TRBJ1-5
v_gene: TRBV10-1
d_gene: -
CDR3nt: TGCGCCAGCAGCCCCACATACGGGGGCGATCAGCCCCAGCATTTT
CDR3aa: CASSPTYGGDQPQHF

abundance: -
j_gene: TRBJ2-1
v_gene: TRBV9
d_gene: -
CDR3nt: TGTGCCAGCGGCTGGGGTGATGAGCAGTTCTTC
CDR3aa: CASGWGDEQFF

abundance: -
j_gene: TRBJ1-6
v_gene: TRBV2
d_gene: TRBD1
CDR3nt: TGTGCCAGCAGACCCCGGGACAGGGATAGTTCACCCCTCCACTTT
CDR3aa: CASRPRDRDSSPLHF

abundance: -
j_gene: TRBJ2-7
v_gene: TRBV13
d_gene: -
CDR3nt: TGTGCCAGCAGCCCCGGGGAGCACCGACCCTACGAGCAGTACTTC
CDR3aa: CASSPGEHRPYEQYF

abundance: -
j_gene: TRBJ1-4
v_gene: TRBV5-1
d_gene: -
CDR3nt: TGCGCCAGCAGCTTCTTATCAACTAATGAAAAACTGTTTTTT
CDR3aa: CASSFLSTNEKLFF

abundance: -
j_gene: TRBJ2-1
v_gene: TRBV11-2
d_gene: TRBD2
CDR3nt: TGTGCCAGCAGGGTAGCGGGGGCCTCCTACAATGAGCAGTTCTTC
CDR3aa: CASRVAGASYNEQFF

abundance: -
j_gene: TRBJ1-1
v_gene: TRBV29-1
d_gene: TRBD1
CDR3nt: TGCAGCGTGAGGACAGGGAACACTGAAGCTTTCTTT
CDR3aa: CSVRTGNTEAFF

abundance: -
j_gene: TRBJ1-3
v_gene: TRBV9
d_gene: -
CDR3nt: TGTGCCAGCAGCGTAGGCAGCAGCTTAAACACCATATATTTT
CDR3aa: CASSVGSSLNTIYF

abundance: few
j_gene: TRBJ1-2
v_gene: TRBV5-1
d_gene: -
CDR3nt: TGCGCCAGCAGCTTGGATAGTGGAGGGGATGGCTACACCTTC
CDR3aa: CASSLDSGGDGYTF

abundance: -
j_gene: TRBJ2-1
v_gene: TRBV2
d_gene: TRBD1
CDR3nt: TGTGCCAGCAGGGCTACCGACAGGGGAGAGCAGTTCTTC
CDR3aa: CASRATDRGEQFF

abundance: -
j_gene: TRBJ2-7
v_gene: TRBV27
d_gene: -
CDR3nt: TGTGCCAGCAGTTTATGGGGCGGGGACGAGCAGTACTTC
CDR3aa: CASSLWGGDEQYF

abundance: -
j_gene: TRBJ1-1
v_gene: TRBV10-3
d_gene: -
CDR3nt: TGTGCCATCGGGGGGCACTGGAACACTGAAGCTTTCTTT
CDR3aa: CAIGGHWNTEAFF

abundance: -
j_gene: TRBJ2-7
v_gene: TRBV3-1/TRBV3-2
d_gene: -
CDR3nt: TGTGCCAGCAGCCATTCCACCGCAGGAAGCTACGAGCAGTACTTC
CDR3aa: CASSHSTAGSYEQYF

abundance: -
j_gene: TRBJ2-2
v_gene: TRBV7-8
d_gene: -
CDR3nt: TGTGCCAGCAGCTCCAGGGGTAAAGACACCGGGGAGCTGTTTTTT
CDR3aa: CASSSRGKDTGELFF

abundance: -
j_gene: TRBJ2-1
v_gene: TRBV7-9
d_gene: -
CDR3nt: TGTGCCAGCAGCCGGTCAGGGGAAACCTACAATGAGCAGTTCTTC
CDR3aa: CASSRSGETYNEQFF

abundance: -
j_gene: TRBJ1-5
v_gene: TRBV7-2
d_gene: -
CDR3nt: TGTGCCAGCAGCTTAGTCGGGTTGGGGCAGCCCCAGCATTTT
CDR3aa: CASSLVGLGQPQHF

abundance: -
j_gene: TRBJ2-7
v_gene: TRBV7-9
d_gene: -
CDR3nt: TGTGCCAGCGGGGGGGGCCCCTACGAGCAGTACTTC
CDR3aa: CASGGGPYEQYF

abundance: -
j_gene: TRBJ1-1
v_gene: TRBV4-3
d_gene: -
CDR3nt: TGCGCCAGCAGCCGAAGGCTGAACACTGAAGCTTTCTTT
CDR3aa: CASSRRLNTEAFF

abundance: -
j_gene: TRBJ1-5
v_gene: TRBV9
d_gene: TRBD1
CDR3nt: TGTGCCAGCAGCCCGACAGGGGGCAATCAGCCCCAGCATTTT
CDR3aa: CASSPTGGNQPQHF

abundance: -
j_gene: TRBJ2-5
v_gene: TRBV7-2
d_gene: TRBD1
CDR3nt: TGTGCCAGCAGCTTACGACAGGGGCAAGAGACCCAGTACTTC
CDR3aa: CASSLRQGQETQYF

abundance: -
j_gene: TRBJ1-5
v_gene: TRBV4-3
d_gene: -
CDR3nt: TGCGCCAGCAGCCAAGTGGAAGACAGAAATCAGCCCCAGCATTTT
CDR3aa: CASSQVEDRNQPQHF